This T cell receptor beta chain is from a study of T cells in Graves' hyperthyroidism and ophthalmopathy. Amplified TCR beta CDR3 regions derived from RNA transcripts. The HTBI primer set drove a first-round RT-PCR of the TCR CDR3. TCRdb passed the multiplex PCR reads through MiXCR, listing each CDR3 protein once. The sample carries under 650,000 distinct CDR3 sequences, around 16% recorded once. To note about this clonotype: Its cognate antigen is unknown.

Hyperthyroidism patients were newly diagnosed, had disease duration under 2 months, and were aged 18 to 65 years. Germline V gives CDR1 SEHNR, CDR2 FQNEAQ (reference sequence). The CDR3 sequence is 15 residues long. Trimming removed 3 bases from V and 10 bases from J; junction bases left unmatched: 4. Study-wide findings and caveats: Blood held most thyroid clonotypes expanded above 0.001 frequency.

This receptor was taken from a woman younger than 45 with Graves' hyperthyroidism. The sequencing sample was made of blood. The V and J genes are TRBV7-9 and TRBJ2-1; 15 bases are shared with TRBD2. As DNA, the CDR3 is TGTGCCAGCAGCTTCGGACTAGCGGGAGGGAGGGAGCAGTTCTTC. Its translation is CASSFGLAGGREQFF.